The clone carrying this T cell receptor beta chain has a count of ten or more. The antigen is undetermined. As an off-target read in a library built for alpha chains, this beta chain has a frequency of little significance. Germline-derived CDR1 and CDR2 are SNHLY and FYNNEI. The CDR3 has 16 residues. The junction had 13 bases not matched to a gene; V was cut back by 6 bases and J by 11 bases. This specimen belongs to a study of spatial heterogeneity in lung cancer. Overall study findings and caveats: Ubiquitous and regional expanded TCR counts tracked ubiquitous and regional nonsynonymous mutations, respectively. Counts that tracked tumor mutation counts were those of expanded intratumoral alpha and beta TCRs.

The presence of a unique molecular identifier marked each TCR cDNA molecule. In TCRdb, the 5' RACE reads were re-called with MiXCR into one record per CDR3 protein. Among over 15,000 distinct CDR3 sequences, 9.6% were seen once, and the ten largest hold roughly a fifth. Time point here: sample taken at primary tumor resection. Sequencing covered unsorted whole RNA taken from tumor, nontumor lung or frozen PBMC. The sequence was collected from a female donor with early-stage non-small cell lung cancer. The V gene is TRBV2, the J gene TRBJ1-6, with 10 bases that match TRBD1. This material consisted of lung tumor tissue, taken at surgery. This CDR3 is CASRDETGGVMAPLHF. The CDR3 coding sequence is TGTGCCAGCAGGGACGAGACAGGGGGCGTTATGGCACCCCTCCACTTT.